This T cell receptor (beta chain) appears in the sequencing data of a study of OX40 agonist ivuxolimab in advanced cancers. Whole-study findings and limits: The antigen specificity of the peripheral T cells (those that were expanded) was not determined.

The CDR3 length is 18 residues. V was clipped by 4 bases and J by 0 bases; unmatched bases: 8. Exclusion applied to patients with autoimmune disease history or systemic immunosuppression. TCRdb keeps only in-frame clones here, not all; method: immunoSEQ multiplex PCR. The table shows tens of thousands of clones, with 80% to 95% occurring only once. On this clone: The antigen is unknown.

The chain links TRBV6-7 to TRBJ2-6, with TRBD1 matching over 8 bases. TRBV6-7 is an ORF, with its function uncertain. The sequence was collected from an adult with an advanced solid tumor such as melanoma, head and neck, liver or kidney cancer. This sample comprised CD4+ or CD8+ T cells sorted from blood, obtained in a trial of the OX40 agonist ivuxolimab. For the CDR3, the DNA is TGTGCCAGCAGTTCCGGACAGGGACAAAGCTCTGGGGCCAACGTCCTGACTTTC. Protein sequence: CASSSGQGQSSGANVLTF.